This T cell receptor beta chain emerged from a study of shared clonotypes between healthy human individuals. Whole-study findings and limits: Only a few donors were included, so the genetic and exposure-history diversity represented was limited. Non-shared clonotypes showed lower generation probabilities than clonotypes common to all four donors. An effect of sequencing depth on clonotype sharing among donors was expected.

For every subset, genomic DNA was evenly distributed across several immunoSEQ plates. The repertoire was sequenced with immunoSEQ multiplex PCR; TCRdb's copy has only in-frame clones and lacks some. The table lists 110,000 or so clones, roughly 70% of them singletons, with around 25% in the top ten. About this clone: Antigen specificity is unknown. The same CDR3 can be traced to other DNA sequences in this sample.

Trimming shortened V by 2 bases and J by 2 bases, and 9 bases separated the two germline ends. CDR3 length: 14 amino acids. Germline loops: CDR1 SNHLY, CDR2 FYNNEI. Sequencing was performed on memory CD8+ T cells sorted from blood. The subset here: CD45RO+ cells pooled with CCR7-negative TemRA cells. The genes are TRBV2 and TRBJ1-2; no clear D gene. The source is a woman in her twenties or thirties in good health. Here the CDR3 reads CASSERGPNYGYTF. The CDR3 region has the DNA TGTGCCAGCAGTGAAAGAGGACCGAACTATGGCTACACCTTC.